The 13 T cell receptor beta chains below come from one sample, sequenced in a study of early T cells in non-severe SARS-CoV-2 infection. TCRdb independently ran MiXCR on the 5' RACE reads; one entry per CDR3 protein. The sample includes 85,000 to 100,000 distinct CDR3 sequences, 16% of them seen just once. The source was whole blood, collected at baseline. The receptor source for this set is an adult who was a healthcare worker with PCR-confirmed SARS-CoV-2 infection or an uninfected control (not recorded which).

This clonotype is a singleton in its sample. The CDR3 region is CSANSGRAWNEQFF. CDR3 DNA: TGCAGTGCTAATAGCGGGAGGGCGTGGAATGAGCAGTTCTTC. V and J are TRBV20-1 and TRBJ2-1; 11 bases map to TRBD2. The germline V gene has CDR1 DFQATT and CDR2 SNEGSKA (reference sequence). Trimming at V came to 4 bases and at J to 7 bases, leaving 6 bases not matched to a gene. This CDR3 spans 14 amino acids.

This chain connects TRBV7-9 to TRBJ1-1, with D perhaps matching TRBD1 (5 bases). The CDR3 contains 17 residues. Germline CDR1 and CDR2: SEHNR and FQNEAQ (reference sequence). The V gene lost 1 base and the J gene lost 5 bases, with 20 bases spanning the gap. The chain's CDR3 is CASSLGLGRGAKTEAFF. CDR3 DNA sequence: TGTGCCAGCAGCTTAGGGCTGGGGAGGGGCGCGAAAACTGAAGCTTTCTTT.

V gene TRBV3-1 combines with J gene TRBJ2-2, with D maybe TRBD1 (6 bases). The CDR3 contains 14 residues. From germline, CDR1 is LGHDT and CDR2 YNNKEL (reference sequence). V dropped 2 bases and J dropped 6 bases, with 10 bases sitting between them. This CDR3 is CASSQTGSAGELFF. In DNA form, the CDR3 reads TGTGCCAGCAGCCAAACAGGGTCAGCCGGGGAGCTGTTTTTT.

This clonotype was seen at least ten times. The V gene is TRBV13, the J gene TRBJ2-7; no clear D gene. CDR1 is PRHDT, CDR2 FYEKMQ, per germline (reference sequence). This CDR3 region has 15 residues. V was shortened by 0 bases and J by 3 bases, with 12 bases between the two germline ends. The CDR3 DNA sequence: TGTGCCAGCAGCTTAGGTCACCGGGCCAACTACGAGCAGTACTTC. Translating it yields CASSLGHRANYEQYF.

The rearrangement uses TRBV7-8 and TRBJ2-3, with D unresolved. V was cut by 5 bases and J by 6 bases, with 21 bases left in between. This CDR3 is 16 amino acids long. CDR1 and CDR2 from the germline V gene are SGHVS and FQNEAQ. This CDR3 is CASSVSSATSWDTQYF. The CDR3 DNA reads TGTGCCAGCAGCGTATCCAGTGCTACCTCATGGGATACGCAGTATTTT.

CDR3 in DNA: TGCGCCAGCAGTGAGAATCCATACAATGAGCAGTTCTTC. Protein: CASSENPYNEQFF. The chain links TRBV10-1 to TRBJ2-1; unclear D gene. The CDR3 is 13 amino acids. The germline gives CDR1 WNHNN, CDR2 SYGVQD (reference sequence). V was clipped by 2 bases and J by 4 bases, with 6 bases between them.

This chain links TRBV6-1 with TRBJ2-3, with 7 bases fitting TRBD1. Losses at the gene ends were 5 bases for V and 6 bases for J; bases not matched to a gene: 11. This CDR3 has 15 residues. Germline loops: CDR1 MNHNS, CDR2 SASEGT. The CDR3 region has the DNA TGTGCCAGCAGTCTGGGGACAGCCAAAGGGGATACGCAGTATTTT. It translates to CASSLGTAKGDTQYF.

With respect to this clonotype: One end of the junction is discordant with germline, which a read error may explain. V and J are TRBV4-1 and TRBJ2-1; maybe TRBD2 (5 bases). The CDR3 length is 16 residues. CDR1 and CDR2 (germline): MGHRA, YSYEKL. The CDR3 sequence: CASSHHTRPRNNELFF. DNA for the CDR3: TGCGCCAGCAGCCACCATACTAGACCCCGGAACAATGAGCTGTTCTTC.

This clonotype was detected only a few times. The CDR3 DNA reads TGTGCCAGCAGCTTCCGTGGCGGGCAGCAGGATACGCAGTATTTT. The encoded protein is CASSFRGGQQDTQYF. The rearrangement joins TRBV11-2 to TRBJ2-3, with D perhaps TRBD2 (5 bases). The V and J ends lost 3 bases and 6 bases respectively, with 16 bases between them. The CDR3 extends over 15 amino acids. Looked up from germline, CDR1 is SGHAT and CDR2 is FQNNGV. Drawing the rest from reference TRBV11-2 and TRBJ2-3, the complete variable domain is EAGVAQSPRYKIIEKRQSVAFWCNPISGHATLYWYQQILGQGPKLLIQFQNNGVVDDSQLPKDRFSAERLKGVDSTLKIQPAKLEDSAVYLCASSFRGGQQDTQYFGPGTRLTVL.

The chain couples TRBV20-1 to TRBJ2-7, with TRBD2 matching 10 bases. The trim removed 2 bases at V and 3 bases at J, leaving 1 base unmatched. The germline gives CDR1 DFQATT, CDR2 SNEGSKA (reference sequence). The CDR3 length is 13 residues. The CDR3 DNA reads TGCAGTGCTAGATGGACTAGCGGCTACGAGCAGTACTTC. Residues: CSARWTSGYEQYF.

The chain employs TRBV7-9 and TRBJ2-1; 14 positions agree with TRBD2. CDR3 size: 20 residues. The germline V gene encodes CDR1 SEHNR and CDR2 FQNEAQ (reference sequence). V lost 5 bases to trimming and J lost 0 bases; unmatched junction nucleotides: 12. For the CDR3, the DNA is TGTGCCAGCAGCACTGCCGGGACTAGCGGGAGTCGGGGCTCCTACAATGAGCAGTTCTTC. Translation gives CASSTAGTSGSRGSYNEQFF. Full variable domain (missing parts from reference TRBV7-9 and TRBJ2-1): DTGVSQNPRHKITKRGQNVTFRCDPISEHNRLYWYRQTLGQGPEFLTYFQNEAQLEKSRLLSDRFSAERPKGSFSTLEIQRTEQGDSAMYLCASSTAGTSGSRGSYNEQFFGPGTRLTVL.

The chain has TRBV21-1 and TRBJ2-6. TRBV21-1 is noted as a pseudogene. The CDR3 contains 16 residues. The CDR3 loop reads CASSIHRSSGANVLTF. Here the CDR3 DNA reads TGTGCCAGCAGCATCCACAGATCCTCTGGGGCCAACGTCCTGACTTTC.

This clonotype was found a few times. In DNA, the CDR3 is TGTGCCAGCAGCCAAGTTGGGGAGCCCTATGGCTACACCTTC. This codes for CASSQVGEPYGYTF. V and J are TRBV3-1 and TRBJ1-2; D is ambiguous. CDR1 and CDR2 (germline): LGHDT, YNNKEL (reference sequence). CDR3 length equals 14 residues. V lost 1 base, J lost 4 bases, and 10 bases lay in between.